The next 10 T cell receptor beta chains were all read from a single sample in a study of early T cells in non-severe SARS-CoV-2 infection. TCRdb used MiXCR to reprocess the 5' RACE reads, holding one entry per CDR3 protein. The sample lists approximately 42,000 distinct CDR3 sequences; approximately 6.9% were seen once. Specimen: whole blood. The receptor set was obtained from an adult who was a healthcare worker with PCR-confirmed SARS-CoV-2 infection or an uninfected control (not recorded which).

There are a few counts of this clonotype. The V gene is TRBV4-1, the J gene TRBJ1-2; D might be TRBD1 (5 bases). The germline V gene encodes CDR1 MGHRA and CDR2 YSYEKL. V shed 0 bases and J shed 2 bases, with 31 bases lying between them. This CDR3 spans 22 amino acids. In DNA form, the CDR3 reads TGCGCCAGCAGCCAAGATGGACCACCTGCGCCCAGGGCATCCAGGAAAAACTATGGCTACACCTTC. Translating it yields CASSQDGPPAPRASRKNYGYTF.

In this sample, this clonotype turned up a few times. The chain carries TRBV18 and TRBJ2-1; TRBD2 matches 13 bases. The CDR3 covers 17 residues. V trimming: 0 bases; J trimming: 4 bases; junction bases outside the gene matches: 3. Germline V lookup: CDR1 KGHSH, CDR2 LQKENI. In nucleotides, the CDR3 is TGTGCCAGCTCACCACCCCCGGGACTAGCGGGATACAATGAGCAGTTCTTC. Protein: CASSPPPGLAGYNEQFF.

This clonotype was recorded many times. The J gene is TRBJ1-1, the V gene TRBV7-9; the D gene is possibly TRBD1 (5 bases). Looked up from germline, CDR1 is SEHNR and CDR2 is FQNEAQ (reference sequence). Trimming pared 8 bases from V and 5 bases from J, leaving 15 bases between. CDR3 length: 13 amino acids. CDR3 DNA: TGTGCCAGCTTCACCGGGGGGGAAACTGAAGCTTTCTTT. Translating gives CASFTGGETEAFF.

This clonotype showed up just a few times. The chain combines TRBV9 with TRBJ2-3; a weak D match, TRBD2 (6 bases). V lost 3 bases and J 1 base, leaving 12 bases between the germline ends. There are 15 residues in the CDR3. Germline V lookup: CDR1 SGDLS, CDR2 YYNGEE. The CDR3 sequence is CASSATAGRTDTQYF. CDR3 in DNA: TGTGCCAGCAGCGCTACTGCGGGGCGCACAGATACGCAGTATTTT.

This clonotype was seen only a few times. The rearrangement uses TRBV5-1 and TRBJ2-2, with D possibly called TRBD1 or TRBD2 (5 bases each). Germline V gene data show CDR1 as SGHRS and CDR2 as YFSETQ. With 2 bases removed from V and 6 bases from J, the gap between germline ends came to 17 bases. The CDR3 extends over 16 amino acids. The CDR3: CASSFSEGPGPGELFF. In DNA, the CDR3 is TGCGCCAGCAGCTTTTCTGAGGGGCCAGGGCCCGGGGAGCTGTTTTTT. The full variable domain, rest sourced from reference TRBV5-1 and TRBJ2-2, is KAGVTQTPRYLIKTRGQQVTLSCSPISGHRSVSWYQQTPGQGLQFLFEYFSETQRNKGNFPGRFSGRQFSNSRSEMNVSTLELGDSALYLCASSFSEGPGPGELFFGEGSRLTVL.

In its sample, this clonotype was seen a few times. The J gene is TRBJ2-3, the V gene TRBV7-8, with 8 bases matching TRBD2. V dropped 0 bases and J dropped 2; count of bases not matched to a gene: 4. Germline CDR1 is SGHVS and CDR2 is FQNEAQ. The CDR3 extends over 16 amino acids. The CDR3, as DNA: TGTGCCAGCAGCTTAGCGGGGCGGGGGGCCACAGATACGCAGTATTTT. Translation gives CASSLAGRGATDTQYF. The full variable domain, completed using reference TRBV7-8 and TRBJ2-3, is GAGVSQSPRYKVAKRGQDVALRCDPISGHVSLFWYQQALGQGPEFLTYFQNEAQLDKSGLPSDRFFAERPEGSVSTLKIQRTQQEDSAVYLCASSLAGRGATDTQYFGPGTRLTVL.

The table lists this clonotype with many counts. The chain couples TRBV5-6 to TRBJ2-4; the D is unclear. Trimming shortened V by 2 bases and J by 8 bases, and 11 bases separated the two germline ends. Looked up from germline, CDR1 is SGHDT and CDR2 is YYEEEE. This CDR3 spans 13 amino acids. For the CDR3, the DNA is TGTGCCAGCAGCTTCTCTCTCTCGGACATTCAGTACTTC. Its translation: CASSFSLSDIQYF. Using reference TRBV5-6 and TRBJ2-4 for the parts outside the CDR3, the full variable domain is DAGVTQSPTHLIKTRGQQVTLRCSPKSGHDTVSWYQQALGQGPQFIFQYYEEEERQRGNFPDRFSGHQFPNYSSELNVNALLLGDSALYLCASSFSLSDIQYFGAGTRLSVL.

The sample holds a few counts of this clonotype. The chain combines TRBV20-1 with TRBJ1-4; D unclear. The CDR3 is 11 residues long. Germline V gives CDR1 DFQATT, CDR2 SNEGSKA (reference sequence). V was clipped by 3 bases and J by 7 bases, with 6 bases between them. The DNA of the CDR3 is TGCAGTGCTAGCTCTGGTGAAAAACTGTTTTTT. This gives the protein CSASSGEKLFF.

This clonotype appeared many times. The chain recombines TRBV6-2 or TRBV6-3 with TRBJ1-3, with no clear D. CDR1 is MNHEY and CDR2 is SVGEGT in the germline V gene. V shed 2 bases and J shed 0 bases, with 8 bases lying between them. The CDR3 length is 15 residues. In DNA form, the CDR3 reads TGTGCCAGCAGTTACGATGTAGGCTCTGGAAACACCATATATTTT. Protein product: CASSYDVGSGNTIYF.

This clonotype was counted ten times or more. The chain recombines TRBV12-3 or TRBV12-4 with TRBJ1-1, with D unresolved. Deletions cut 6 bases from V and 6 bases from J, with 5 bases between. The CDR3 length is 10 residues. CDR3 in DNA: TGTGCCAGCAGCCGGGCTGAAGCTTTCTTT. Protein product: CASSRAEAFF.